The rows below give T cell receptor beta chains drawn from one sample of a study of shared clonotypes between healthy human individuals. Repertoires were generated with immunoSEQ multiplex PCR, while TCRdb's copy carries only in-frame clones and drops some. In the table there are about 1.5 million clones, more than 95% of which are singletons. Specimen: naive CD4+ T cells sorted from blood. The receptors shown here come from a man younger than 45 in good health. Both conserved end residues are part of each CDR3.

CDR3	J	V
CASRRLAGDSSANEQFF	TRBJ2-1	TRBV2
CASSVGAGGNQPQHF	TRBJ1-5	TRBV9
CASSLAPLMGDEQFF	TRBJ2-1	TRBV5-4
CASNPPTGEQYF	TRBJ2-7	TRBV6-5
CASSPNRGRVNGYTF	TRBJ1-2	TRBV19
CASSSDRTFTGELFF	TRBJ2-2	TRBV7-7
CASSSGTSAYNEQFF	TRBJ2-1	TRBV5-1
CASSLDSTTIQPQHF	TRBJ1-5	TRBV7-2
CASSTRTSGMYNEQFF	TRBJ2-1	TRBV5-4
CASRPSGANVLTF	TRBJ2-6	TRBV7-8
CASSEALYAFF	TRBJ1-1	TRBV2
CASSLVHPTWTGQGYEAFF	TRBJ1-1	TRBV5-1
CASSLTPPGRSAYNEQFF	TRBJ2-1	TRBV7-3
CAVLVELLYNEQFF	TRBJ2-1	TRBV30
CASSTDREVTEAFF	TRBJ1-1	TRBV7-2
CASSPLNLGQGSNQPQHF	TRBJ1-5	TRBV18
CASSLAYSGASYNEQFF	TRBJ2-1	TRBV7-2
CASSPPGNHEQYF	TRBJ2-7	TRBV18
CASSKRQGPTNEKLFF	TRBJ1-4	TRBV19
CASSPGTSGLLDDEQFF	TRBJ2-1	TRBV7-9
CASSLGLDLEQFF	TRBJ2-1	TRBV7-8
CASSLPGGDEQFF	TRBJ2-1	TRBV7-7
CASSFLTTITGTPSYEQYF	TRBJ2-7	TRBV28
CASSEHKGLAGVEDTQYF	TRBJ2-3	TRBV4-3
CASSTGLAGQTGELFF	TRBJ2-2	TRBV5-1
CASSPRAIASNQPQHF	TRBJ1-5	TRBV27
CASSGRVGTYEQYF	TRBJ2-7	TRBV19
CASKNSAWNEQFF	TRBJ2-1	TRBV2
CASSEHSGGAYNEQFF	TRBJ2-1	TRBV2
CASSSGQNFNYGYTF	TRBJ1-2	TRBV5-1
CSVEGHPQGTQYF	TRBJ2-3	TRBV29-1
CASSLSRVTDTQYF	TRBJ2-3	TRBV7-7
CASSLIHRGTFFGETQYF	TRBJ2-5	TRBV5-1
CASSLSRTSGTQYF	TRBJ2-3	TRBV7-3
CASSWSATGEEQYF	TRBJ2-7	TRBV5-6
CASSTGSSSYNEQFF	TRBJ2-1	TRBV6-6
CASSKDGGLASDEQYF	TRBJ2-7	TRBV21-1
CASSPIQGTDTQYF	TRBJ2-3	TRBV18
CASSLGVAQPQHF	TRBJ1-5	TRBV11-2
CASSRKVPLPTDTQYF	TRBJ2-3	TRBV7-6